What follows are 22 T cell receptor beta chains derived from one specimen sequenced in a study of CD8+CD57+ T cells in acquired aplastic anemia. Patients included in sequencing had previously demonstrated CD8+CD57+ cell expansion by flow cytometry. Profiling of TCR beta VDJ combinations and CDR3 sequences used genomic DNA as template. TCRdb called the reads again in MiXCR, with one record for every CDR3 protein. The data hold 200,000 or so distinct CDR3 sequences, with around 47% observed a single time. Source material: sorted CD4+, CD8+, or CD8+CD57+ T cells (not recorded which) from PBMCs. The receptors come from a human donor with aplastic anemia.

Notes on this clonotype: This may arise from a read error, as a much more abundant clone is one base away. CDR3 bases: TGTGCCAGCAGTGATAACACTGAAGCTTCCTTT. Translating it yields CASSDNTEASF. The chain is built from TRBV7-2 and TRBJ1-1; D gene ambiguous. This CDR3 has 11 residues. From germline, CDR1 is SGHTA and CDR2 FQGNSA.

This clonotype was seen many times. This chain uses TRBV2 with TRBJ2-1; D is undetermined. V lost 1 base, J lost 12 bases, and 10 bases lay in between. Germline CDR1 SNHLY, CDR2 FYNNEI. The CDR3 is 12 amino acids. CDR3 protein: CASSEELSGQFF. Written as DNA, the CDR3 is TGTGCCAGCAGTGAAGAGCTTAGTGGGCAGTTCTTC.

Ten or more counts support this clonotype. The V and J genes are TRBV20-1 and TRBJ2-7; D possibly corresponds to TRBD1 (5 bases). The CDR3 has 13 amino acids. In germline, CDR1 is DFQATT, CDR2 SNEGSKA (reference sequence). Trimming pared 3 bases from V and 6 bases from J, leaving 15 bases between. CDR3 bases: TGCAGTGCTAGGGTCGACAGTGCGTCCGAGCAGTACTTC. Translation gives CSARVDSASEQYF.

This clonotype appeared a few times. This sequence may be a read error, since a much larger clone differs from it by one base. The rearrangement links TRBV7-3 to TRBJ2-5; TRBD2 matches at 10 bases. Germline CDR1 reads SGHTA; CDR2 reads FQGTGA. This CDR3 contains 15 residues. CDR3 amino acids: CASSRTSGPQEAQYF. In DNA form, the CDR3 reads TGTGCCAGCAGCCGGACTAGCGGACCCCAAGAGGCCCAGTACTTC.

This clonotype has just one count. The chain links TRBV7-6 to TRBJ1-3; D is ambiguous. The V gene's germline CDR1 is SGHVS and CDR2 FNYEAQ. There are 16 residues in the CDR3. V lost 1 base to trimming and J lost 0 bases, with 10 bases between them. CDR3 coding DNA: TGTGCCAGCAGCTTAGTGCAGCCGATCTCTGGAAACACCATATATTTT. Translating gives CASSLVQPISGNTIYF.

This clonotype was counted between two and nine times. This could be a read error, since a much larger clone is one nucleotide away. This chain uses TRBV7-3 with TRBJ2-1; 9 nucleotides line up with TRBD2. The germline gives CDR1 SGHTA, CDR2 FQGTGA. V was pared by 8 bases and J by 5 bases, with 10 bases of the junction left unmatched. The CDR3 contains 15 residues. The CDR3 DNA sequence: TGTGCCAGCGGCGCCCTAGCGGGGCCAAACAATGAGCAGTTCTTC. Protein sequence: CASGALAGPNNEQFF.

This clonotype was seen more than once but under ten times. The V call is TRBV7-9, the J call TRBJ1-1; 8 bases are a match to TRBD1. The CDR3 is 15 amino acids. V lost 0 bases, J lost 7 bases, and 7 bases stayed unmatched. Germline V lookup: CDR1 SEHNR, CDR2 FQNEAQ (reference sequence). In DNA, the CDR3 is TGTGCCAGCAGCTTAGCCCTTACAGGGGGGGATGAAGCTTTCTTT. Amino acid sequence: CASSLALTGGDEAFF.

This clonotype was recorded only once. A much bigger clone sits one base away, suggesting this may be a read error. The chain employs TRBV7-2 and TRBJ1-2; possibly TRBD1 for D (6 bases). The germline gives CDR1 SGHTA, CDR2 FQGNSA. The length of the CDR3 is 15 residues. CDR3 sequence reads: CASSHGQGLPGGYTF. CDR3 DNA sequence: TGCGCCAGCAGCCACGGTCAGGGGCTCCCCGGGGGCTACACCTTC.

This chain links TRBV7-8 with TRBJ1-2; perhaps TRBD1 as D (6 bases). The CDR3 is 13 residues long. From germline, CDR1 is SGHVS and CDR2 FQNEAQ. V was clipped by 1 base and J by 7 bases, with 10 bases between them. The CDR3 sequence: CASSLGQAGGYTF. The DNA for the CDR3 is TGTGCCAGCAGCTTAGGACAGGCTGGTGGCTACACCTTC.

CDR3 loop: CASSLRGQFF. CDR3 sequence (DNA): TGTGCCAGCAGCTTAAGGGGTCAGTTCTTC. The chain is built from TRBV7-3 and TRBJ2-1; D remains ambiguous. Germline CDR1 SGHTA, CDR2 FQGTGA. V lost 1 base, J lost 13 bases, and 5 bases lay in between. The CDR3 spans 10 residues.

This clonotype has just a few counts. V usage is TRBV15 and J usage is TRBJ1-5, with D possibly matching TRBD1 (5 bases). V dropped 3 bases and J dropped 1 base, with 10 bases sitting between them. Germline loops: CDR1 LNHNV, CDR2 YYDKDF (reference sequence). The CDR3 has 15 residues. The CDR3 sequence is CATSRTQASNQPQHF. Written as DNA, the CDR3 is TGTGCCACCAGCAGGACACAGGCCAGCAATCAGCCCCAGCATTTT.

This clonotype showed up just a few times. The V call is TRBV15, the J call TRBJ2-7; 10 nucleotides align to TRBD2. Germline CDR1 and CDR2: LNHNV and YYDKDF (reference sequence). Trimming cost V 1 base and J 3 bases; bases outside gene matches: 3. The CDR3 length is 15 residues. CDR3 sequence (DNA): TGTGCCACCAGCAGAGGGACTAGCGGACTCTACGAGCAGTACTTC. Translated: CATSRGTSGLYEQYF.

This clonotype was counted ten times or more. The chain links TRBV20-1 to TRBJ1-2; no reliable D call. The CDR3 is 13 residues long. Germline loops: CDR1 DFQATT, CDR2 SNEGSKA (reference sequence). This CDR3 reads CSVLTTGDYGYTF. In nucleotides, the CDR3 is TGCAGCGTATTGACAACGGGAGACTATGGCTACACCTTC.

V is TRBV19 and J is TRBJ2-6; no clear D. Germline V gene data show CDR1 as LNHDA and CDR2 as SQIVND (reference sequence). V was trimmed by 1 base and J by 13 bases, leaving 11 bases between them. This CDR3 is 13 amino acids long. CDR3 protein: CASSIAAQRVLTF. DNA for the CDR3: TGTGCCAGTAGTATAGCTGCTCAAAGGGTCCTGACTTTC. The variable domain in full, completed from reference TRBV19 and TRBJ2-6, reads DGGITQSPKYLFRKEGQNVTLSCEQNLNHDAMYWYRQDPGQGLRLIYYSQIVNDFQKGDIAEGYSVSREKKESFPLTVTSAQKNPTAFYLCASSIAAQRVLTFGAGSRLTVL.

CDR3 nucleotides: TGTGCCACCAGCAGGAGATGGGGGACTAGCGGCGAGCAGTACTTC. Translated, it gives CATSRRWGTSGEQYF. The V and J genes are TRBV15 and TRBJ2-7, with 11 nucleotides matching TRBD2. The trim removed 3 bases at V and 6 bases at J, leaving 7 bases unmatched. The germline V gene has CDR1 LNHNV and CDR2 YYDKDF (reference sequence). CDR3 length equals 15 residues.

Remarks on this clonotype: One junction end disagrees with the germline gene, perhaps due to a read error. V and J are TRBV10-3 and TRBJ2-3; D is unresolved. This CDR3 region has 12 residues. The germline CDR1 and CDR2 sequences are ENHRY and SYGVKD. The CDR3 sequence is CATRASADTQYF. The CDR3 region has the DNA TGCGCCACAAGGGCTTCCGCGGATACGCAGTATTTT.

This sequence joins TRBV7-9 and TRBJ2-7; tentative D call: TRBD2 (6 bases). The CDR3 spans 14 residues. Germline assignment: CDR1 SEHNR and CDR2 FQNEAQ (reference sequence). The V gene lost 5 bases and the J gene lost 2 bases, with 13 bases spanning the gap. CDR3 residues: CASSRGGNPYEQYF. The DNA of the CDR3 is TGTGCCAGCAGCCGGGGCGGGAATCCCTACGAGCAGTACTTC.

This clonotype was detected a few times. This CDR3 reads CSVVGVLGETQYF. The CDR3 DNA sequence: TGCAGCGTTGTGGGGGTACTCGGGGAGACCCAGTACTTC. The V and J genes are TRBV29-1 and TRBJ2-5; D could derive from TRBD1 or TRBD2 (5 bases each). CDR3 length: 13 residues. Trimming left V 4 bases short and J 5 bases short, with 14 bases between. From germline, CDR1 is SQVTM and CDR2 ANQGSEA. The whole variable domain, remainder taken from reference TRBV29-1 and TRBJ2-5, is SAVISQKPSRDICQRGTSLTIQCQVDSQVTMMFWYRQQPGQSLTLIATANQGSEATYESGFVIDKFPISRPNLTFSTLTVSNMSPEDSSIYLCSVVGVLGETQYFGPGTRLLVL.

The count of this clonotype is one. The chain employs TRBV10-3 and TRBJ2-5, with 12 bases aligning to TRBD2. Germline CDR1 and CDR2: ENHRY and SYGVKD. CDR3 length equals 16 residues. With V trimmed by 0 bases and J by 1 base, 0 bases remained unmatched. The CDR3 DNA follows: TGTGCCATCAGTGAGTCGACTAGCGGGGGCCAAGAGACCCAGTACTTC. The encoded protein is CAISESTSGGQETQYF.

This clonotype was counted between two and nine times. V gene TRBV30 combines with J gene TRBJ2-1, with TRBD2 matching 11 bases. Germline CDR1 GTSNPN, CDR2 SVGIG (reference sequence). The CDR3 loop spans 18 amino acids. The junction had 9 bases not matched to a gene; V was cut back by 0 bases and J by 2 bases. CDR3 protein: CAWSVGHLLAGAYNEQFF. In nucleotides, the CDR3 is TGTGCCTGGAGTGTAGGCCACCTACTAGCGGGAGCCTACAATGAGCAGTTCTTC.

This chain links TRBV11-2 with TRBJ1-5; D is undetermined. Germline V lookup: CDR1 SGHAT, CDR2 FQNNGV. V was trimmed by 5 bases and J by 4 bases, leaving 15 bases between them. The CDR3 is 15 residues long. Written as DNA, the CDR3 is TGTGCCAGCAGCCAACTGAACCAGGCAAATCAGCCCCAGCATTTT. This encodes CASSQLNQANQPQHF.

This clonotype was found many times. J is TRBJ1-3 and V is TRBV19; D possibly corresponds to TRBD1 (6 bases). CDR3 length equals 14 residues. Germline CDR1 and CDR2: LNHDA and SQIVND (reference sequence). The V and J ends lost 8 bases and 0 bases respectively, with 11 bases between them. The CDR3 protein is CASYRVNSGNTIYF. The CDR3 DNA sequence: TGTGCCAGTTACAGGGTAAACTCTGGAAACACCATATATTTT.